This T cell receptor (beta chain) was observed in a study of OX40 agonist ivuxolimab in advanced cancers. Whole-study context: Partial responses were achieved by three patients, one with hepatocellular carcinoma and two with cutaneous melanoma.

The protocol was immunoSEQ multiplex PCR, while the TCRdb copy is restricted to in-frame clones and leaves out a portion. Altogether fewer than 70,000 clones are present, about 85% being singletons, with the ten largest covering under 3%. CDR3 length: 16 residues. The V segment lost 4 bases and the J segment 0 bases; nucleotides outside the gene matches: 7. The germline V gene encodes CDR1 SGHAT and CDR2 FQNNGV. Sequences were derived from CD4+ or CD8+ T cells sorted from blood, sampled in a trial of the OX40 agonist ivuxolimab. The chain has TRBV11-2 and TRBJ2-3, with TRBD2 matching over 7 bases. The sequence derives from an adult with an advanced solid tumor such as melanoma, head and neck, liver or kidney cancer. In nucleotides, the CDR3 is TGTGCCAGCAGCTCCTTAGCGGGTTTGAGCACAGATACGCAGTATTTT. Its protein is CASSSLAGLSTDTQYF. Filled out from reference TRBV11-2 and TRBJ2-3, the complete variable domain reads EAGVAQSPRYKIIEKRQSVAFWCNPISGHATLYWYQQILGQGPKLLIQFQNNGVVDDSQLPKDRFSAERLKGVDSTLKIQPAKLEDSAVYLCASSSLAGLSTDTQYFGPGTRLTVL.